This T cell receptor (beta chain) was captured by sequencing in a study of blood T cell repertoires in COVID-19. Repertoires were generated with immunoSEQ multiplex PCR, while TCRdb's copy carries only in-frame clones and drops some. The sample lists 350,000 to 450,000 clones; 80% to 95% were seen once. Clinical history as reported by participants underpinned cohort assignment. This receptor was obtained from a woman aged 40 to 55 who had been exposed to COVID-19. Material: PBMCs or T cells enriched from blood (not recorded which).

The CDR3 sequence: CASSQSGGNYGYTF. Written as DNA, the CDR3 is TGTGCCAGCAGCCAGTCAGGGGGTAACTATGGCTACACCTTC. The chain recombines TRBV7-8 with TRBJ1-2, with 7 bases fitting TRBD1. Germline V gene lookup returns CDR1 SGHVS and CDR2 FQNEAQ. The CDR3 loop spans 14 amino acids. The trim removed 5 bases at V and 1 base at J, leaving 4 bases unmatched.